This entry lists 18 T cell receptor beta chains sequenced from one sample in a study of cytomegalovirus exposure and HLA in healthy donors. The PCR had 60 Vbeta and 13 Jbeta primers. Assay used: immunoSEQ multiplex PCR; TCRdb lists only in-frame clones, some missing. The table records about 60,000 clones, roughly 80% of them present only once. The sample was PBMCs. These receptor sequences come from a young man in good health and CMV-seronegative.

This clone is deemed medium-sized. The chain joins TRBV6-1 to TRBJ2-3; 8 bases line up with TRBD2. This CDR3 contains 15 residues. V was clipped by 4 bases and J by 0 bases; unmatched bases: 3. Germline-derived CDR1 and CDR2 are MNHNS and SASEGT. The CDR3, as DNA: TGTGCCAGCAGTGCACTAGCGGAAAGCACAGATACGCAGTATTTT. Protein product: CASSALAESTDTQYF.

This chain uses TRBV6-4 with TRBJ2-3; tentatively, D is TRBD1 (6 bases). Per the germline V gene, CDR1 is MRHNA and CDR2 is SNTAGT. The germline V and J ends were trimmed by 5 bases and 4 bases, with 19 bases remaining between them. The CDR3 has 16 amino acids. CDR3 sequence (DNA): TGTGCCAGCAGTACCAACCTGGGGGCGGAATCAGATACGCAGTATTTT. This encodes CASSTNLGAESDTQYF.

This clone has a single count. The CDR3 protein is CASSDRLSGANVLTF. The DNA of the CDR3 is TGTGCCAGCAGTGACAGGCTCTCTGGGGCCAACGTCCTGACTTTC. The chain uses TRBV2 and TRBJ2-6; unclear D gene. The CDR3 covers 15 residues. The germline V gene encodes CDR1 SNHLY and CDR2 FYNNEI. The V gene lost 3 bases and the J gene lost 0 bases, with 6 bases spanning the gap.

A remark on this clone: Mismatch with germline at one junction end may stem from a read error. The chain joins TRBV5-1 to TRBJ2-5; TRBD1 matches at 7 bases. CDR3 length: 14 amino acids. Germline CDR1 reads SGHRS; CDR2 reads YFSETQ. The DNA for the CDR3 is TGCGCCGGCAGCCTCAGGGGGAAGGGTGAGACCCAGTACTTC. This translates into CAGSLRGKGETQYF.

This chain joins TRBV27 and TRBJ2-5, with a possible D match to TRBD1 (6 bases). The V and J ends lost 4 bases and 11 bases respectively, with 17 bases between them. In germline, CDR1 is MNHEY, CDR2 SMNVEV (reference sequence). The CDR3 runs to 13 residues. The CDR3 bases are TGTGCCAGCAGTTCATACAGGGTCGGGGAGCAGTACTTC. This gives the protein CASSSYRVGEQYF.

The chain links TRBV7-8 to TRBJ1-5; the D gene is possibly TRBD1 (6 bases). Trimming stripped 5 bases from V and 6 bases from J, with 14 bases between. Germline CDR1 SGHVS, CDR2 FQNEAQ. The CDR3 is made up of 14 amino acids. CDR3 nucleotides: TGTGCCAGCAGCGTAAGCACAGGGTCTCAGCCCCAGCATTTT. Protein: CASSVSTGSQPQHF.

The chain joins TRBV7-2 to TRBJ2-7; D perhaps matches TRBD1 (5 bases). This CDR3 region has 15 residues. V was cut by 0 bases and J by 0 bases, with 9 bases left in between. CDR1 and CDR2 (germline): SGHTA, FQGNSA. The CDR3 nucleotides are TGTGCCAGCAGCTTAGCTGTGACAGTCTCCTACGAGCAGTACTTC. It is translated as CASSLAVTVSYEQYF.

The chain combines TRBV4-1 with TRBJ2-1; D is possibly TRBD2 (6 bases). The CDR3 sequence is 16 residues long. V was cut by 1 base and J by 5 bases, with 15 bases left in between. Germline V gives CDR1 MGHRA, CDR2 YSYEKL. CDR3 sequence: CASSQVRLTRNNEQFF. CDR3 coding DNA: TGCGCCAGCAGCCAAGTCCGCTTGACTAGAAACAATGAGCAGTTCTTC.

J is TRBJ2-7 and V is TRBV6-5, with TRBD1 matching over 8 bases. The length of the CDR3 is 16 residues. V gave up 4 bases and J gave up 2 bases; unmatched junction bases: 10. Germline CDR1 MNHEY, CDR2 SVGAGI. The CDR3 DNA sequence: TGTGCCAGCAGTTCCTCGGTTGGGACAGGAACCTACGAGCAGTACTTC. It encodes CASSSSVGTGTYEQYF.

The count of this clone is one. This sequence joins TRBV5-1 and TRBJ2-3, with 7 bases that match TRBD2. Germline assignment: CDR1 SGHRS and CDR2 YFSETQ. The CDR3 runs to 15 residues. The J segment lost 6 bases and the V segment lost 4 bases, leaving 11 bases of the junction unmatched. CDR3 coding DNA: TGCGCCAGCAGCCAAGCCGGGAGGCGTGAGGATACGCAGTATTTT. It specifies CASSQAGRREDTQYF.

Details on this clone: Other DNA variants within this sample encode the same CDR3. V usage is TRBV2 and J usage is TRBJ1-1; 10 positions match TRBD1. V was clipped by 4 bases and J by 6 bases; unmatched bases: 5. Germline V gene lookup returns CDR1 SNHLY and CDR2 FYNNEI. CDR3 length equals 14 residues. DNA of the CDR3: TGTGCCAGCAGTGTGACAGGGGGCGCGGCTGAAGCTTTCTTT. This encodes CASSVTGGAAEAFF.

This chain joins TRBV5-1 and TRBJ1-6, with no clear D. Germline values: CDR1 SGHRS, CDR2 YFSETQ. This CDR3 is built from 15 residues. V was cut by 0 bases and J by 0 bases, with 4 bases left in between. This chain's CDR3 is CASSLDSSYNSPLHF. In DNA form, the CDR3 reads TGCGCCAGCAGCTTGGACAGCTCCTATAATTCACCCCTCCACTTT.

The chain is built from TRBV7-6 and TRBJ1-2; D is perhaps TRBD1 (6 bases). The V gene's germline CDR1 is SGHVS and CDR2 FNYEAQ. The CDR3 has 14 amino acids. V lost 5 bases, J lost 4 bases, and 14 bases lay in between. CDR3 bases: TGTGCCAGCAGCCCGGGGGGCCGGGGCTATGGCTACACCTTC. It translates to CASSPGGRGYGYTF.

Here the CDR3 reads CASRTSGGGYNEQFF. The CDR3, as DNA: TGTGCCAGCAGAACAAGCGGGGGGGGTTACAATGAGCAGTTCTTC. The chain joins TRBV6-6 to TRBJ2-1, with TRBD2 matching 10 bases. The V gene's germline CDR1 is MNHNY and CDR2 SVGAGI (reference sequence). This CDR3 comprises 15 residues. V was clipped by 6 bases and J by 4 bases; unmatched bases: 6.

This clone appeared a few times. The genes are TRBV6-5 and TRBJ1-2; D gene uncertain. Trimming took off 0 bases at V and 0 bases at J, with 5 bases between the two ends. The CDR3 runs to 14 residues. Looked up from germline, CDR1 is MNHEY and CDR2 is SVGAGI. CDR3: CASSYSAPNYGYTF. The CDR3, as DNA: TGTGCCAGCAGTTACTCAGCACCTAACTATGGCTACACCTTC.

The rearrangement uses TRBV7-9 and TRBJ2-5; 11 positions agree with TRBD2. Germline lookup yields CDR1 SEHNR and CDR2 FQNEAQ (reference sequence). CDR3 length: 14 amino acids. The V segment lost 6 bases and the J segment 5 bases; nucleotides outside the gene matches: 5. CDR3 coding DNA: TGTGCCAGCAGTCCCTGGACTAGCGGGGAGACCCAGTACTTC. Protein sequence: CASSPWTSGETQYF.

The rearrangement links TRBV7-2 to TRBJ2-7; 9 nucleotides line up with TRBD2. J was trimmed by 1 base and V by 1 base; bases with no gene match: 5. The CDR3 spans 16 residues. CDR1 is SGHTA, CDR2 FQGNSA, per germline. The CDR3 loop is CASSLGSGLASYEQYF. In DNA form, the CDR3 reads TGTGCCAGCAGCTTAGGCTCCGGACTAGCGTCCTACGAGCAGTACTTC.

The chain is built from TRBV4-2 and TRBJ2-3; 7 bases agree with TRBD1. Germline CDR1 and CDR2: LGHNA and YNFKEQ. V gave up 1 base and J gave up 5 bases; unmatched junction bases: 15. CDR3 length equals 18 residues. In DNA, the CDR3 is TGTGCCAGCAGCCAAGGGCGTCAAATCCAGGGGGTGTTAGATACGCAGTATTTT. This translates into CASSQGRQIQGVLDTQYF.